This TCR beta chain was sequenced in a study of PD-1 blockade in mismatch repair-deficient tumors. Sequenced by immunoSEQ multiplex PCR; TCRdb stores in-frame clones only, minus some. This repertoire shows about 120,000 clones, almost 90% found once; its top ten account for over 9.5%. Overall study findings and caveats: After pembrolizumab, tumor-resident clones rose rapidly, then generally contracted before radiologic responses.

With regard to this clone: The antigen remains undetermined. Because the CDR3's place on the DNA is in doubt, the DNA is left out and the CDR3 is given as listed by TCRdb.

The CDR3 is 15 amino acids long, termini counted. All patients were mismatch repair deficient, assessed by either PCR or immunohistochemistry. TCRs were sequenced from three patients responding to pembrolizumab. This TCR was sampled from an adult with mismatch repair-deficient cancer. The input for sequencing was peripheral blood, taken 70 to 73 weeks after starting pembrolizumab. The V call is TRBV21-1, the J call TRBJ2-7; TRBD1 is the table's D call, not checked against the DNA. TRBV21-1 is noted as a pseudogene. The CDR3 is CASSKVGTGSHEQYF.